The T cell receptor (beta chain) described here comes from a study of control samples from healthy donors and cancer patients. The assay was immunoSEQ multiplex PCR, and TCRdb's table has in-frame clones only and misses some. This table has roughly 150,000 clones, 70% to 90% appearing once. This CDR3 contains 14 residues. V dropped 1 base and J dropped 5 bases, with 11 bases sitting between them. Germline CDR1 SEHNR, CDR2 FQNEAQ (reference sequence). The specimen sequenced was blood. This TCR came from a man between 18 and 35 years old in good health. J is TRBJ2-5 and V is TRBV7-9, with D unclear. DNA for the CDR3: TGTGCCAGCAGCTTAGACGAGGAATCCGAGACCCAGTACTTC. It translates to CASSLDEESETQYF.